This T cell receptor beta chain was identified during a study of cytomegalovirus exposure and HLA in healthy donors. 60 Vbeta and 13 Jbeta primers were used in PCR. The data were produced by immunoSEQ multiplex PCR, yet TCRdb's version contains in-frame clones alone and is incomplete. Counted here are more than 150,000 clones, 87% occurring once; the ten biggest clones make up roughly 0.2%. The source material was PBMCs. This TCR derives from a girl under three years old in good health and CMV-seronegative.

CDR3 DNA: TGTGCCAGCTCAAATAGCGGGAGACGGAAGTACTTC. This encodes CASSNSGRRKYF. The chain couples TRBV7-2 to TRBJ2-7, with 9 bases lining up with TRBD2. Germline V lookup: CDR1 SGHTA, CDR2 FQGNSA. Trimming took 8 bases from V and 11 from J; bases not matched to a gene: 10. The CDR3 spans 12 residues.